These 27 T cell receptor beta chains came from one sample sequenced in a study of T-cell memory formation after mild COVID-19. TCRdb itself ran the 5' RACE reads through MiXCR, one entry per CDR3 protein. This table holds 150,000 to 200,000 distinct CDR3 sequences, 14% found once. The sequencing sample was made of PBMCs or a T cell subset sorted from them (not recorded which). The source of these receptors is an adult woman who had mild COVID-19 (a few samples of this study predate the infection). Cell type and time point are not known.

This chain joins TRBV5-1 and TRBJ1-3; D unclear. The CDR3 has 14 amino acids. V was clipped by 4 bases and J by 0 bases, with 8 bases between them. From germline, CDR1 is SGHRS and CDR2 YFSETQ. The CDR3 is CASSGGSSGNTIYF. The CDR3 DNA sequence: TGCGCCAGCAGCGGCGGGAGCTCTGGAAACACCATATATTTT. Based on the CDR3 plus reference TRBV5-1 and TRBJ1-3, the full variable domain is KAGVTQTPRYLIKTRGQQVTLSCSPISGHRSVSWYQQTPGQGLQFLFEYFSETQRNKGNFPGRFSGRQFSNSRSEMNVSTLELGDSALYLCASSGGSSGNTIYFGEGSWLTVV.

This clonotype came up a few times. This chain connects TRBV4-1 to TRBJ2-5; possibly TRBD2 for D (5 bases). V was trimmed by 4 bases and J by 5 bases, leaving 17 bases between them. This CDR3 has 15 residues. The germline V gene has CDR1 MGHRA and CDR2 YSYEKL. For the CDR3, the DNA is TGCGCCAGCAGCCGCTCCGGGATTACTGGGGAGACCCAGTACTTC. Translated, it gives CASSRSGITGETQYF.

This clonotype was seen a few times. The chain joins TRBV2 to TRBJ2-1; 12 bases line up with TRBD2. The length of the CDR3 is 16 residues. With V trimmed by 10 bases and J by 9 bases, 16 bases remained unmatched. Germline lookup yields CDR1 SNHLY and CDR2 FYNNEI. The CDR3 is CATKQTSGSRGGEQFF. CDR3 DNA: TGTGCCACCAAGCAGACTAGCGGGAGCCGGGGGGGTGAGCAGTTCTTC.

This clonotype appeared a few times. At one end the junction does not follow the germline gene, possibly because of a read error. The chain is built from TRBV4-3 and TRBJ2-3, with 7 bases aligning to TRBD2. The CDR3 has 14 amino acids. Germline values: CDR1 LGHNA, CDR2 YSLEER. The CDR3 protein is CASSPSGSTDTQYF. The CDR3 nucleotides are TGTGCCAGCAGCCCTAGCGGTAGCACAGATACGCAGTATTTT.

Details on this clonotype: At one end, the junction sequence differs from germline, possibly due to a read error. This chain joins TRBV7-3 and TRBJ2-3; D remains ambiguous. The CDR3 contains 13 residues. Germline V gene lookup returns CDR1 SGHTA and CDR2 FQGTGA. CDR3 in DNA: TGTGACAGCAGCTTAACTCAGACAGATACGCAGTATTTT. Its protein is CDSSLTQTDTQYF.

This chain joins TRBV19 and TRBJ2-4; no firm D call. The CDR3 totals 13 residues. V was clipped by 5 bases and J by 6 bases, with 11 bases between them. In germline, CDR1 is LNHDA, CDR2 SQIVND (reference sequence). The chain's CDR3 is CASSFGIGNIQYF. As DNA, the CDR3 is TGTGCCAGTAGTTTCGGTATTGGAAACATTCAGTACTTC.

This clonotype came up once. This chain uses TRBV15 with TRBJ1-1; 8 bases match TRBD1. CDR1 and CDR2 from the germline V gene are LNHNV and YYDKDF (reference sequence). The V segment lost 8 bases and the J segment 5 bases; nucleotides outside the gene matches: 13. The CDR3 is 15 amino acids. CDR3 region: CATESGRGPITEAFF. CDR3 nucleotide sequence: TGTGCCACCGAATCCGGCAGGGGGCCAATAACTGAAGCTTTCTTT.

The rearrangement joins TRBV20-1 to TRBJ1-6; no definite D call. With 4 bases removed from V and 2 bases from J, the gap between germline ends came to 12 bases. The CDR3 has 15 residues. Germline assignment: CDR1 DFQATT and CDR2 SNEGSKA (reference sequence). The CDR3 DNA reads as TGCAGTGCTATTGCGGGAGGAACCTATAATTCACCCCTCCACTTT. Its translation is CSAIAGGTYNSPLHF.

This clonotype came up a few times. CDR3 DNA sequence: TGTGCCAGCAGGAGGAGCGGGGAAGCTTTCTTT. Translating gives CASRRSGEAFF. The rearrangement joins TRBV2 to TRBJ1-1, with D uncertain. Germline V CDR1 and CDR2: SNHLY, FYNNEI. The CDR3 extends over 11 amino acids. The germline V and J ends were trimmed by 6 bases and 8 bases, with 10 bases remaining between them. Looking up the rest from reference TRBV2 and TRBJ1-1 gives the full variable domain: EPEVTQTPSHQVTQMGQEVILRCVPISNHLYFYWYRQILGQKVEFLVSFYNNEISEKSEIFDDQFSVERPDGSNFTLKIRSTKLEDSAMYFCASRRSGEAFFGQGTRLTVV.

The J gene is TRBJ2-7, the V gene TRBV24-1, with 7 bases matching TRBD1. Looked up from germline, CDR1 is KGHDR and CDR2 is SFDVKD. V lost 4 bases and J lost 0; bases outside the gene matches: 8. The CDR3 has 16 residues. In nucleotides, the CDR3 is TGTGCCACCAGTGAGACCGGGACAGCAAGCTCCTACGAGCAGTACTTC. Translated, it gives CATSETGTASSYEQYF.

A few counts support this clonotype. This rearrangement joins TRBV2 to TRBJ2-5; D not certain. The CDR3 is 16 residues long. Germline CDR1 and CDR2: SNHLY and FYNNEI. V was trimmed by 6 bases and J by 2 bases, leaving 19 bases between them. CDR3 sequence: CASSENDGPRQETQYF. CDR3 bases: TGTGCCAGCAGCGAGAATGATGGACCGAGACAAGAGACCCAGTACTTC.

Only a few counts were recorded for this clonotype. The CDR3 DNA follows: TGTGCCAGCAGTGACGAAGTCGGACAGGGAGGTAATGAGCAGTTCTTC. Translation: CASSDEVGQGGNEQFF. This sequence joins TRBV6-4 and TRBJ2-1; TRBD1 matches 8 bases. The CDR3 extends over 16 amino acids. The germline V gene has CDR1 MRHNA and CDR2 SNTAGT. V shed 2 bases, J shed 7 bases, and the junction held 10 bases outside the gene matches.

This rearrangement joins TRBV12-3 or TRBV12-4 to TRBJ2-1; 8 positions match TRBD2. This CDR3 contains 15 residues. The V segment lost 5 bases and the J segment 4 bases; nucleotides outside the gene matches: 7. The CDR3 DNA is TGTGCCAGCAGTGGGGGACTAGGGCAATACAATGAGCAGTTCTTC. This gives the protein CASSGGLGQYNEQFF.

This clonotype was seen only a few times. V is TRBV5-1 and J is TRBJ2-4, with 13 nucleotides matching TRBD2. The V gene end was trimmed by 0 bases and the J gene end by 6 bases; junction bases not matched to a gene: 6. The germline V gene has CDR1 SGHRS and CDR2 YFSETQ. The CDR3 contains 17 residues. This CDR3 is CASSLELAGGPGNIQYF. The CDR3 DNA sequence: TGCGCCAGCAGCTTGGAACTAGCGGGAGGGCCTGGAAACATTCAGTACTTC.

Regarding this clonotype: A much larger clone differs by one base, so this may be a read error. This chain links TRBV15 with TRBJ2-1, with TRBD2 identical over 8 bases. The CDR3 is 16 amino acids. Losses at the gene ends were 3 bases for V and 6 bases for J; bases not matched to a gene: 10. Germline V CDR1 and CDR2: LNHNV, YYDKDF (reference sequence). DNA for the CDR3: TGTGCCACCAGCAGGACACTAGCGGTCGGCACCAATGAGCAGTTCTTC. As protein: CATSRTLAVGTNEQFF. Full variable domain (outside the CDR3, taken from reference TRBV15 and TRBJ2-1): DAMVIQNPRYQVTQFGKPVTLSCSQTLNHNVMYWYQQKSSQAPKLLFHYYDKDFNNEADTPDNFQSRRPNTSFCFLDIRSPGLGDTAMYLCATSRTLAVGTNEQFFGPGTRLTVL.

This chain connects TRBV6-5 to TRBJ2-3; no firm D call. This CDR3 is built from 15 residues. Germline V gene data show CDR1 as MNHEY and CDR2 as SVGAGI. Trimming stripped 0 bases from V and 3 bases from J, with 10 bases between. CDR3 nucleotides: TGTGCCAGCAGTTACTCGGGCGTGGGGACAGATACGCAGTATTTT. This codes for CASSYSGVGTDTQYF.

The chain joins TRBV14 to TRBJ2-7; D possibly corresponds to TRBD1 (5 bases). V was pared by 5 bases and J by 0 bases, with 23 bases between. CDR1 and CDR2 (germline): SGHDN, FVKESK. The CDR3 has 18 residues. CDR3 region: CASSSRPLLRGSSYEQYF. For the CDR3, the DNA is TGTGCCAGCAGCTCCCGCCCGTTACTAAGGGGAAGCTCCTACGAGCAGTACTTC.

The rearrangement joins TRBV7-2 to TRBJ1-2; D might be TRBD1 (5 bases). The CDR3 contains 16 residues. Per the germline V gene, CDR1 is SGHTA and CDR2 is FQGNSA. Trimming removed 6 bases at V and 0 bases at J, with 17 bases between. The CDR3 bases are TGTGCCAGCAGAGGGGCCAAGACAGCTTCTAACTATGGCTACACCTTC. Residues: CASRGAKTASNYGYTF.

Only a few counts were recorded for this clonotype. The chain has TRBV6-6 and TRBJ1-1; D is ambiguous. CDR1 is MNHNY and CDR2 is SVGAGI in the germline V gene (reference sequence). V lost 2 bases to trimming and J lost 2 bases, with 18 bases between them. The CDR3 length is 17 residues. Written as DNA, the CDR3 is TGTGCCAGCAGTTACAACGCGTATAGTCGGAGTAACACTGAAGCTTTCTTT. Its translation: CASSYNAYSRSNTEAFF.

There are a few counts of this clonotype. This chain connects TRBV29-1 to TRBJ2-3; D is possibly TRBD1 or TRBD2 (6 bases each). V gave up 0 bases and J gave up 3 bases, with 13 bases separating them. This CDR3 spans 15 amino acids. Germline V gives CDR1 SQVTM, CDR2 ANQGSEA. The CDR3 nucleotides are TGCAGCGTTGAAGATCGAGGGGGGTGGACAGATACGCAGTATTTT. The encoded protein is CSVEDRGGWTDTQYF.

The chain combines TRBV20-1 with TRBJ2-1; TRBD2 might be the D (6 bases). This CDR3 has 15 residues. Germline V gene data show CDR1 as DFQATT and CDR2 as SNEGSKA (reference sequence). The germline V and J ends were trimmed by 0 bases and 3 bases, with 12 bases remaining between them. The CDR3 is CSARDVLAHYNEQFF. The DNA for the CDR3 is TGCAGTGCTAGAGACGTACTAGCCCACTACAATGAGCAGTTCTTC.

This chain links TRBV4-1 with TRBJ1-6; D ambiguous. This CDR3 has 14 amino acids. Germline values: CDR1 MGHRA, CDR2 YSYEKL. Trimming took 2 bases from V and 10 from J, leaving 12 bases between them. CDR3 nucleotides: TGCGCCAGCAGCCAACACCCGAGGGAATCACCCCTCCACTTT. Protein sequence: CASSQHPRESPLHF.

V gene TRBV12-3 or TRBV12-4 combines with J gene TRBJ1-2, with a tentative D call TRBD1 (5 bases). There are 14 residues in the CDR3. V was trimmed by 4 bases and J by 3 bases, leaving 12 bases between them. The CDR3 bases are TGTGCCAGCAGTTCCGGGGCGCTTGACTATGGCTACACCTTC. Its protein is CASSSGALDYGYTF.

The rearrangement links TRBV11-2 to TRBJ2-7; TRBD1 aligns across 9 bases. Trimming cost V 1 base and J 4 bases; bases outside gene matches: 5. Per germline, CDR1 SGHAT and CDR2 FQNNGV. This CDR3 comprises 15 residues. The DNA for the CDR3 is TGTGCCAGCAGCTTAGCGGAGACAGGGGGTTACGAGCAGTACTTC. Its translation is CASSLAETGGYEQYF.

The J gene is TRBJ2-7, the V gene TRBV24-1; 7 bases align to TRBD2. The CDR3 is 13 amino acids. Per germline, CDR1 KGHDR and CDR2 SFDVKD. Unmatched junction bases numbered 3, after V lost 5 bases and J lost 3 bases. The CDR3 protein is CATSAGGYYEQYF. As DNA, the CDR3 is TGTGCCACCAGTGCGGGGGGTTACTACGAGCAGTACTTC.

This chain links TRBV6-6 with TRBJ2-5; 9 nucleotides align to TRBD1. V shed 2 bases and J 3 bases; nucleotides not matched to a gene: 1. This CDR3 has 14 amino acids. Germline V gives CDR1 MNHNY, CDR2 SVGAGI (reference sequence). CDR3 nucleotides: TGTGCCAGCAGTTACAGGGACAGGGAAGAGACCCAGTACTTC. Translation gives CASSYRDREETQYF.

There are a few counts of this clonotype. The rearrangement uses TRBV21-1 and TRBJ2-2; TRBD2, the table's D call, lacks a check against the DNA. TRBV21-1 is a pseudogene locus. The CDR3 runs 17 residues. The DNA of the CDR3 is TGTGCCAGCAGCAAAAAGGGGGGGCTCTCTAACACCGGGGAGCTGTTTTTT. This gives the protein CASSKKGGLSNTGELFF.